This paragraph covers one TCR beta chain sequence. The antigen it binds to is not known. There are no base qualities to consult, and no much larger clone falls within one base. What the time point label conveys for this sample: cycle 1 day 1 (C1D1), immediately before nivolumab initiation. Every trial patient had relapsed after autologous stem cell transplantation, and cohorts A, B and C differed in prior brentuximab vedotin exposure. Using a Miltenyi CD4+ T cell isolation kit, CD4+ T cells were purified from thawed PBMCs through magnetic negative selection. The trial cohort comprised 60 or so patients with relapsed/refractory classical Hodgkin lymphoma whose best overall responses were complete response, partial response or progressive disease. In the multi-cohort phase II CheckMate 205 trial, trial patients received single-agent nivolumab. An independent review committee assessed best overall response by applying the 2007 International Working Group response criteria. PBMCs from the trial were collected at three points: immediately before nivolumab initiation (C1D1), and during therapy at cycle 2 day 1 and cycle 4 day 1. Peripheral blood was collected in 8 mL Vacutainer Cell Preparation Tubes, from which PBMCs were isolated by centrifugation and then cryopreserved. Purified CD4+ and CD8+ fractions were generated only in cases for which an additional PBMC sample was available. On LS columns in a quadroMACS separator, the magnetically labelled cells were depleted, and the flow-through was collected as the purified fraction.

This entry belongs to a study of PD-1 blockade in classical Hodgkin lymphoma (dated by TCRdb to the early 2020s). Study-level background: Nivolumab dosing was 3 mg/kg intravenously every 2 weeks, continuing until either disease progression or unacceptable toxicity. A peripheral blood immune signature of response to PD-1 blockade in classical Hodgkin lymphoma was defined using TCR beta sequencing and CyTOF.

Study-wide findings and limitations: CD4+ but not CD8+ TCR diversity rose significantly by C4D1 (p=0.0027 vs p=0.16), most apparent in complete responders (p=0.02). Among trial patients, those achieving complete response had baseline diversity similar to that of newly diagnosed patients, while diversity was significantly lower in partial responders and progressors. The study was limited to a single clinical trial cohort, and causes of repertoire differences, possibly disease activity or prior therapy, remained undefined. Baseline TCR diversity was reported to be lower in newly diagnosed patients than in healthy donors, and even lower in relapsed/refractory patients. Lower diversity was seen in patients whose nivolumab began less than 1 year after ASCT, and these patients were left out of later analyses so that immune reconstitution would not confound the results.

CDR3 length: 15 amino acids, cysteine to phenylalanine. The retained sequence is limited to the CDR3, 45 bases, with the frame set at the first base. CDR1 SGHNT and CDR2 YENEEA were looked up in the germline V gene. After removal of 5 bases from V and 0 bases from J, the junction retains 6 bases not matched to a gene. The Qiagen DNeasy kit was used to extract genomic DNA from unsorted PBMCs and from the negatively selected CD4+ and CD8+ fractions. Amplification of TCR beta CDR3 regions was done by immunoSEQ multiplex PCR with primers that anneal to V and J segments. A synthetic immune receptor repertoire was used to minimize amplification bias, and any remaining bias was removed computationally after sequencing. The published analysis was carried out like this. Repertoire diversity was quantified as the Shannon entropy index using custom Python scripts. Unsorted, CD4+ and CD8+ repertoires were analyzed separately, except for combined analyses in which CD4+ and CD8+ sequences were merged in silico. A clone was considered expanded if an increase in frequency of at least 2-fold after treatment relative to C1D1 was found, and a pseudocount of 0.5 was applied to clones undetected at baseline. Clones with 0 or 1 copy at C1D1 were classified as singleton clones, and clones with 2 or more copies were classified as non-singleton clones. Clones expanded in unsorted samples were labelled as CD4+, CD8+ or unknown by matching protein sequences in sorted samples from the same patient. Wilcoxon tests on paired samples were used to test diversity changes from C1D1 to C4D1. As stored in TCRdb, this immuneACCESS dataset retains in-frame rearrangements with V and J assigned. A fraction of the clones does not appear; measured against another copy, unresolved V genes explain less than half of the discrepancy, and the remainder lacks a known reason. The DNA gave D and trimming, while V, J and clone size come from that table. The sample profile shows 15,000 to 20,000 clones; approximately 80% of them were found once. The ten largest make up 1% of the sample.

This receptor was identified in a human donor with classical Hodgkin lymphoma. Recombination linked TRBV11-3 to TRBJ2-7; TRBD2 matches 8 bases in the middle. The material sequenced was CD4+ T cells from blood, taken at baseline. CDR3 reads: CASSPGGGISYEQYF. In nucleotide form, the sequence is TGTGCCAGCAGCCCGGGGGGGGGAATCTCCTACGAGCAGTACTTC. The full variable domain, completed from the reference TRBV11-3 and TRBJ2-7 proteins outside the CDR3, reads EAGVVQSPRYKIIEKKQPVAFWCNPISGHNTLYWYLQNLGQGPELLIRYENEEAVDDSQLPKDRFSAERLKGVDSTLKIQPAELGDSAVYLCASSPGGGISYEQYFGPGTRLTVT.